Listed here are 17 T cell receptor beta chains from one sample, sequenced in a study of post-analysis software for immune sequencing data. Study-wide results and caveats: Controls showed lower frequencies than patients for roughly five TRBV segments, and TRBV5-6, TRBV5-1 and TRBV20-1 were among these.

Their antigens are not known. Unique molecular identifiers featured in each of the TCR beta cDNA libraries. Each CDR3 protein is one row after TCRdb ran MiXCR on the PCR reads. The repertoire has about 540,000 distinct CDR3 sequences, roughly 34% of them found once; the top ten carry about 6%. The sample comprised blood. Source of these receptors: a girl under 18 with multiple sclerosis.

This clonotype was seen a handful of times. The V call is TRBV10-3, the J call TRBJ1-6; D may be TRBD1 (5 bases). The CDR3 consists of 15 residues. Per the germline V gene, CDR1 is ENHRY and CDR2 is SYGVKD. Trimming cost V 0 bases and J 4 bases, with 7 bases left between them. The DNA of the CDR3 is TGTGCCATCAGTGAGTCGGGGGAATATAATTCACCCCTCCACTTT. Its translation: CAISESGEYNSPLHF.

A few counts support this clonotype. This chain joins TRBV11-2 and TRBJ1-1; TRBD1 matches 11 bases. Germline CDR1 reads SGHAT; CDR2 reads FQNNGV. With 5 bases clipped from V and 7 bases from J, the junction kept 9 bases outside the gene matches. This CDR3 is 15 amino acids long. CDR3 in amino acids: CASSRGQGAPYEAFF. The CDR3 nucleotides are TGTGCCAGCAGCCGCGGACAGGGGGCACCTTATGAAGCTTTCTTT.

The chain has TRBV11-2 and TRBJ2-1; D is perhaps TRBD1 (6 bases). The CDR3 contains 17 residues. V dropped 6 bases and J dropped 3 bases, with 21 bases sitting between them. Germline CDR1 and CDR2: SGHAT and FQNNGV. The CDR3 loop is CASRQYKTGPNYNEQFF. The CDR3 nucleotides are TGTGCCAGCAGACAATATAAAACAGGGCCGAACTACAATGAGCAGTTCTTC. Full variable domain (remainder filled in from reference TRBV11-2 and TRBJ2-1): EAGVAQSPRYKIIEKRQSVAFWCNPISGHATLYWYQQILGQGPKLLIQFQNNGVVDDSQLPKDRFSAERLKGVDSTLKIQPAKLEDSAVYLCASRQYKTGPNYNEQFFGPGTRLTVL.

The chain employs TRBV7-2 and TRBJ2-1; 14 positions match TRBD2. J gave up 5 bases and V 3 bases, and 6 bases lay outside the gene matches. This CDR3 is built from 17 residues. Germline values: CDR1 SGHTA, CDR2 FQGNSA. CDR3 DNA sequence: TGTGCCAGCAGCTTGCGACTAGCGGGGGGGATTGACAATGAGCAGTTCTTC. It translates to CASSLRLAGGIDNEQFF.

In this sample, this clonotype turned up a few times. This chain connects TRBV20-1 to TRBJ2-5, with TRBD1 matching 9 bases. Germline V lookup: CDR1 DFQATT, CDR2 SNEGSKA (reference sequence). The CDR3 has 15 amino acids. The trim removed 6 bases at V and 8 bases at J, leaving 16 bases unmatched. DNA of the CDR3: TGCAGTGCCCCACCCCCGACAGGGGGACCGAGAACCCAGTACTTC. Its protein is CSAPPPTGGPRTQYF.

The chain couples TRBV29-1 to TRBJ1-4; unclear D gene. The V and J ends lost 2 bases and 5 bases respectively, with 12 bases between them. This CDR3 is 14 amino acids long. CDR1 and CDR2 (germline): SQVTM, ANQGSEA. The CDR3 DNA follows: TGCAGCGTTGAAAAGTCCGACGGGAATGAAAAACTGTTTTTT. Translating gives CSVEKSDGNEKLFF.

This clonotype was counted a few times. The genes are TRBV20-1 and TRBJ1-2, with 9 bases identical to TRBD1. The CDR3 is 16 amino acids. Germline values: CDR1 DFQATT, CDR2 SNEGSKA (reference sequence). The junction had 11 bases not matched to a gene; V was cut back by 1 base and J by 5 bases. Here the CDR3 reads CSARVLRDRDPYGYTF. The CDR3 coding sequence is TGCAGTGCTAGAGTGCTTAGGGACAGGGACCCGTATGGCTACACCTTC.

The V call is TRBV10-3, the J call TRBJ1-1, with a possible D match to TRBD1 (5 bases). Germline-derived CDR1 and CDR2 are ENHRY and SYGVKD. This CDR3 region has 13 residues. With 3 bases removed from V and 5 bases from J, the gap between germline ends came to 10 bases. CDR3 nucleotides: TGTGCCATCAGTGACGGGAGGGGAACTGAAGCTTTCTTT. Residues: CAISDGRGTEAFF.

Notes on this clonotype: A much more abundant neighbour one base away suggests this may be a read error. The chain joins TRBV4-2 to TRBJ2-5; a weak D match, TRBD2 (6 bases). Germline-derived CDR1 and CDR2 are LGHNA and YNFKEQ. The CDR3 runs to 13 residues. The CDR3 coding sequence is TGTGCCGGCAGCCTCGGCGGGGCAGAGACCCAGTACTTC. Translating it yields CAGSLGGAETQYF.

As for this clonotype: This clone may be a read error of a much larger clone one base away. The chain employs TRBV29-1 and TRBJ1-1; no firm D call. The germline CDR1 and CDR2 sequences are SQVTM and ANQGSEA. The CDR3 sequence is 13 residues long. The DNA for the CDR3 is TGCAGCGTTGAGGGCCAGATGAACATTGAAGCTTTCTTT. This sequence encodes CSVEGQMNIEAFF.

Only a few counts were recorded for this clonotype. This chain links TRBV9 with TRBJ2-4; 10 bases align to TRBD1. J gave up 7 bases and V 0 bases, and 1 base lay outside the gene matches. Germline CDR1 reads SGDLS; CDR2 reads YYNGEE. This CDR3 has 14 amino acids. The CDR3 spells CASSVGTGGNIQYF. The CDR3, as DNA: TGTGCCAGCAGCGTAGGGACAGGGGGTAACATTCAGTACTTC.

This clonotype has just a few counts. This sequence joins TRBV27 and TRBJ1-2; 11 bases line up with TRBD1. V shed 6 bases and J 4 bases; nucleotides not matched to a gene: 4. The CDR3 runs to 14 residues. Germline V gives CDR1 MNHEY, CDR2 SMNVEV (reference sequence). DNA of the CDR3: TGTGCCAGCAGCTCGGGACAGGGGGTCTATGGCTACACCTTC. It specifies CASSSGQGVYGYTF.

In this sample, this clonotype turned up a few times. The chain has TRBV6-1 and TRBJ2-3, with 9 bases aligning to TRBD1. With 7 bases clipped from V and 5 bases from J, the junction kept 7 bases outside the gene matches. CDR3 length: 14 residues. CDR1 is MNHNS, CDR2 SASEGT, per germline. The CDR3 sequence: CASITGGAGDTQYF. The CDR3 nucleotides are TGTGCCAGCATAACAGGGGGCGCGGGAGATACGCAGTATTTT.

The V and J genes are TRBV4-1 and TRBJ1-4, with D possibly matching TRBD1 (6 bases). Germline lookup yields CDR1 MGHRA and CDR2 YSYEKL. V was clipped by 1 base and J by 0 bases, with 18 bases between them. The CDR3 is made up of 19 amino acids. DNA for the CDR3: TGCGCCAGCAGCCAAGGCGTCCATACAGGGCCTGCAACTAATGAAAAACTGTTTTTT. Protein: CASSQGVHTGPATNEKLFF.

The chain couples TRBV2 to TRBJ2-1; 10 bases align to TRBD2. The germline V gene encodes CDR1 SNHLY and CDR2 FYNNEI. The CDR3 is made up of 13 amino acids. V gave up 4 bases and J gave up 15 bases; unmatched junction bases: 9. CDR3: CASSAKAPSGGFF. The CDR3 coding sequence is TGTGCCAGCAGTGCAAAAGCTCCTAGCGGGGGGTTCTTC.

The chain employs TRBV28 and TRBJ2-3, with TRBD2 matching over 9 bases. After removal of 8 bases from V and 4 bases from J, the junction contained 16 bases not matched to a gene. Germline-derived CDR1 and CDR2 are MDHEN and SYDVKM. The CDR3 has 17 residues. This CDR3 reads CASSTARLAEAADTQYF. CDR3 DNA sequence: TGTGCCAGCTCCACAGCCCGACTAGCGGAGGCCGCAGATACGCAGTATTTT. Looking up the rest from reference TRBV28 and TRBJ2-3 gives the full variable domain: DVKVTQSSRYLVKRTGEKVFLECVQDMDHENMFWYRQDPGLGLRLIYFSYDVKMKEKGDIPEGYSVSREKKERFSLILESASTNQTSMYLCASSTARLAEAADTQYFGPGTRLTVL.

This clonotype has only a few counts. The CDR3 sequence is CASSLVTSTDTQYF. In DNA, the CDR3 is TGCGCCAGCAGCTTGGTGACTAGCACAGATACGCAGTATTTT. The chain uses TRBV5-1 and TRBJ2-3; D remains ambiguous. The CDR3 has 14 residues. CDR1 and CDR2 from the germline V gene are SGHRS and YFSETQ. The V end was cut by 0 bases, the J end by 0 bases, with 5 bases between.